Shown below are 23 T cell receptor beta chains from a single sample sequenced in a study of blood T cells in healthy people across ages. A J-beta primer mix and a sample-barcoded 5' primer were used in a second PCR of roughly 6 to 11 cycles. TCRdb re-analysed the 5' RACE reads in MiXCR, keeping a single row per CDR3 protein. The top ten clones hold over 15% of a sample with 1,100,000 or so distinct CDR3 sequences, 35% to 55% of them seen once. What was sequenced was blood. Source of these receptors: a woman aged 55-69 years in good health.

The rearrangement links TRBV20-1 to TRBJ2-4; D gene ambiguous. The CDR3 is 14 amino acids. V gave up 1 base and J gave up 8 bases, with 15 bases separating them. In germline, CDR1 is DFQATT, CDR2 SNEGSKA (reference sequence). Written as DNA, the CDR3 is TGCAGTGCTAGAGTTAGTGCAGTTTTGGACATTCAGTACTTC. It codes for CSARVSAVLDIQYF.

As for this clonotype: A much more abundant neighbour one base away suggests this may be a read error. This chain uses TRBV29-1 with TRBJ2-3; TRBD1 might be the D (5 bases). This CDR3 contains 11 residues. V was shortened by 7 bases and J by 5 bases, with 10 bases between the two germline ends. Germline assignment: CDR1 SQVTM and CDR2 ANQGSEA. CDR3 residues: CSGDRLDTQYF. For the CDR3, the DNA is TGCAGCGGTGACAGATTAGATACGCAGTATTTT.

This clonotype was counted only a few times. The J gene is TRBJ2-5, the V gene TRBV11-2; the match to TRBD2 covers 10 bases. The germline gives CDR1 SGHAT, CDR2 FQNNGV. The CDR3 contains 16 residues. J was trimmed by 11 bases and V by 2 bases; bases with no gene match: 14. The CDR3 DNA sequence: TGTGCCAGCAGCTTAATAGCTAGCGGGAGTGGTAATGAGCAGTACTTC. This gives the protein CASSLIASGSGNEQYF.

This chain uses TRBV29-1 with TRBJ1-4; D not resolved. Per the germline V gene, CDR1 is SQVTM and CDR2 is ANQGSEA. The ends were cut back, 6 bases at V and 8 bases at J, with 16 bases in the middle. CDR3 size: 13 residues. CDR3 region: CSVRSDLGEKLFF. As DNA, the CDR3 is TGCAGCGTGAGAAGCGACCTTGGCGAAAAACTGTTTTTT.

The J gene is TRBJ1-4, the V gene TRBV7-9, with D maybe TRBD1 (5 bases). Germline values: CDR1 SEHNR, CDR2 FQNEAQ (reference sequence). Trimming removed 1 base from V and 8 bases from J, with 14 bases in between. There are 15 residues in the CDR3. The CDR3 bases are TGTGCCAGCAGCTTAGGGGCAGGGTCCGGCGAAAAACTGTTTTTT. This codes for CASSLGAGSGEKLFF. The whole variable domain, filled in from reference TRBV7-9 and TRBJ1-4, reads DTGVSQNPRHKITKRGQNVTFRCDPISEHNRLYWYRQTLGQGPEFLTYFQNEAQLEKSRLLSDRFSAERPKGSFSTLEIQRTEQGDSAMYLCASSLGAGSGEKLFFGSGTQLSVL.

CDR3: CSARGQRHTDTQYF. DNA for the CDR3: TGCAGTGCTAGGGGTCAGCGACACACAGATACGCAGTATTTT. The V and J genes are TRBV20-1 and TRBJ2-3; D is undetermined. Looked up from germline, CDR1 is DFQATT and CDR2 is SNEGSKA (reference sequence). The CDR3 totals 14 residues. Trimming pared 3 bases from V and 2 bases from J, leaving 12 bases between.

This sequence joins TRBV20-1 and TRBJ2-3; no definite D call. In germline, CDR1 is DFQATT, CDR2 SNEGSKA (reference sequence). Trimming removed 4 bases from V and 0 bases from J, with 8 bases in between. The CDR3 totals 13 residues. The CDR3 spells CSAKDYSTDTQYF. DNA of the CDR3: TGCAGTGCTAAAGATTATAGCACAGATACGCAGTATTTT.

The chain employs TRBV10-3 and TRBJ2-5, with D perhaps being TRBD1 or TRBD2 (5 bases each). The V end lost 6 bases, the J end lost 2 bases, and 16 bases lay between the germline ends. CDR1 and CDR2 (germline): ENHRY, SYGVKD. The CDR3 contains 15 residues. The CDR3 DNA sequence: TGTGCCATCAGAAATCCCGGGACCGAACAAGAGACCCAGTACTTC. Translation: CAIRNPGTEQETQYF.

The J gene is TRBJ2-7, the V gene TRBV19; D may match TRBD1 or TRBD2 (5 bases each). The J call may be faulty, since TRBJ2-5 better matches the DNA end. The length of the CDR3 is 14 residues. CDR1 is LNHDA, CDR2 SQIVND, per germline (reference sequence). CDR3 amino acids: CASSMVRGGETQYF. CDR3 DNA sequence: TGTGCCAGTAGTATGGTGAGGGGTGGAGAGACCCAGTACTTC.

The gene calls are TRBV15 and TRBJ2-7, with 9 bases matching TRBD2. The CDR3 runs to 19 residues. J was trimmed by 0 bases and V by 6 bases; bases with no gene match: 18. Per germline, CDR1 LNHNV and CDR2 YYDKDF (reference sequence). CDR3 bases: TGTGCCACCAGAAAACGAATAATAGCGGGAGACTTAAGCTCCTACGAGCAGTACTTC. It is translated as CATRKRIIAGDLSSYEQYF.

The rearrangement joins TRBV7-2 to TRBJ2-4, with 11 nucleotides matching TRBD2. The V and J ends lost 5 bases and 7 bases, in that order; junction bases with no gene match: 16. The CDR3 is 18 residues long. Germline V gene lookup returns CDR1 SGHTA and CDR2 FQGNSA. CDR3 bases: TGTGCCAGCAGCGCGGGACTAGCGGAGAGAGGGCTCGTGAACATTCAGTACTTC. This translates into CASSAGLAERGLVNIQYF.

This clonotype was found a few times. The chain has TRBV7-9 and TRBJ1-1; 10 nucleotides align to TRBD1. This CDR3 has 13 amino acids. The trim removed 0 bases at V and 8 bases at J, leaving 0 bases unmatched. Germline values: CDR1 SEHNR, CDR2 FQNEAQ (reference sequence). DNA of the CDR3: TGTGCCAGCAGCTTAGCGGGACAGGGGGAAGCTTTCTTT. Translation gives CASSLAGQGEAFF.

This clonotype was detected a few times. The rearrangement links TRBV7-9 to TRBJ2-2; D is ambiguous. This CDR3 contains 13 residues. Germline-derived CDR1 and CDR2 are SEHNR and FQNEAQ (reference sequence). V was clipped by 5 bases and J by 0 bases, with 4 bases between them. CDR3 nucleotides: TGTGCCAGCAGCGCCTCGAACACCGGGGAGCTGTTTTTT. This encodes CASSASNTGELFF.

The rearrangement joins TRBV4-2 to TRBJ2-1; no clear D. There are 14 residues in the CDR3. Germline V gene lookup returns CDR1 LGHNA and CDR2 YNFKEQ. The germline V and J ends were trimmed by 0 bases and 6 bases, with 9 bases remaining between them. This CDR3 is CASSQEPSSNEQFF. The CDR3 DNA reads TGTGCCAGCAGCCAAGAGCCCAGCTCCAATGAGCAGTTCTTC.

The chain carries TRBV15 and TRBJ2-1, with a weak D call TRBD2 (5 bases). Gene TRBJ2-7 matches the end of the DNA better, so the J call may be wrong. CDR1 is LNHNV, CDR2 YYDKDF, per germline (reference sequence). The CDR3 consists of 16 residues. The CDR3 is CATSERRPGAYNEQYF. The CDR3 DNA is TGTGCCACCAGCGAACGGAGGCCAGGAGCCTACAATGAGCAGTACTTC.

This clonotype was found a few times. This sequence joins TRBV29-1 and TRBJ2-5; TRBD2 matches 7 bases. The V segment lost 4 bases and the J segment 1 base; nucleotides outside the gene matches: 3. Germline lookup yields CDR1 SQVTM and CDR2 ANQGSEA. The CDR3 has 13 amino acids. The CDR3 sequence is CSVGPSGQETQYF. For the CDR3, the DNA is TGCAGCGTTGGGCCTAGCGGCCAAGAGACCCAGTACTTC.

The chain couples TRBV5-1 to TRBJ2-1, with D perhaps matching TRBD1 or TRBD2 (7 bases each). Trimming cost V 5 bases and J 9 bases, with 21 bases left between them. CDR3 length: 15 amino acids. Germline V lookup: CDR1 SGHRS, CDR2 YFSETQ. The CDR3 here is CASRPDREGIGEQFF. CDR3 nucleotide sequence: TGCGCCAGCAGACCAGACAGGGAGGGGATCGGTGAGCAGTTCTTC.

This chain connects TRBV3-1 to TRBJ2-5; TRBD2 matches 9 bases. V lost 0 bases, J lost 4 bases, and 15 bases stayed unmatched. CDR3 length equals 19 residues. Germline V gene sequence: CDR1 LGHDT, CDR2 YNNKEL (reference sequence). CDR3 amino acids: CASSQDGTSHLPWGETQYF. The CDR3 DNA reads as TGTGCCAGCAGCCAAGATGGGACTAGCCACCTACCCTGGGGAGAGACCCAGTACTTC.

The chain uses TRBV9 and TRBJ2-7; D perhaps matches TRBD1 (5 bases). The CDR3 length is 14 residues. The V and J ends lost 0 bases and 6 bases respectively, with 13 bases between them. Germline CDR1 is SGDLS and CDR2 is YYNGEE. CDR3 protein: CASSVEGSGFEQYF. CDR3 sequence (DNA): TGTGCCAGCAGCGTAGAGGGCTCAGGGTTCGAGCAGTACTTC.

Concerning this clonotype: A read error may produce the germline difference seen at one junction end. V gene TRBV9 combines with J gene TRBJ2-2; 11 nucleotides line up with TRBD2. The CDR3 is made up of 18 amino acids. CDR1 is SGDLS, CDR2 YYNGEE, per germline. This CDR3 reads CAGSVVSSGRDNTGELFF. In DNA, the CDR3 is TGTGCCGGCAGCGTAGTGAGTAGCGGGAGGGATAACACCGGGGAGCTGTTTTTT.

The rearrangement uses TRBV11-3 and TRBJ2-4; D possibly corresponds to TRBD1 (5 bases). TRBJ2-5 explains the end of the DNA better; the J call may be wrong. The CDR3 consists of 15 residues. Germline V gene data show CDR1 as SGHNT and CDR2 as YENEEA. The CDR3 bases are TGTGCCAGCAGCACCTGGGGCGAGGAACAAGAGACCCAGTACTTC. Protein sequence: CASSTWGEEQETQYF.

V is TRBV7-8 and J is TRBJ2-5, with D perhaps TRBD1 (6 bases). CDR3 length: 17 amino acids. The germline V gene has CDR1 SGHVS and CDR2 FQNEAQ. Trimming removed 5 bases from V and 2 bases from J, with 21 bases in between. For the CDR3, the DNA is TGTGCCAGCAGCCGCACAGGGTTAGGGTTTGGGCAAGAGACCCAGTACTTC. Encoded protein: CASSRTGLGFGQETQYF.

This sequence joins TRBV10-3 and TRBJ2-3; no definite D call. Looked up from germline, CDR1 is ENHRY and CDR2 is SYGVKD. V was shortened by 4 bases and J by 2 bases, with 10 bases between the two germline ends. The CDR3 has 14 residues. The CDR3 here is CAISVMGFTDTQYF. The CDR3 DNA is TGTGCCATCAGTGTCATGGGCTTCACAGATACGCAGTATTTT.